A single sample gave rise to the 12 T cell receptor beta chains below, sequenced in a study of T cell changes during pregnancy in multiple sclerosis. Sequenced by immunoSEQ multiplex PCR; TCRdb stores in-frame clones only, minus some. The data contain tens of thousands of clones, approximately 90% of them singletons. Here the sequenced sample was CD8+ T cells from peripheral blood mononuclear cells, taken in the second trimester of pregnancy. All receptors derive from a female donor with multiple sclerosis, enrolled in a pregnancy study.

V usage is TRBV2 and J usage is TRBJ2-7; D unresolved. The CDR3 is 12 amino acids. V dropped 6 bases and J dropped 4 bases, with 10 bases sitting between them. Germline CDR1 reads SNHLY; CDR2 reads FYNNEI. Here the CDR3 reads CASSVPNYEQYF. The CDR3 bases are TGTGCCAGCAGCGTACCTAATTACGAGCAGTACTTC.

The CDR3 nucleotides are TGTGCCAGCAGCCAAGACCTAGGAATGGAGGAAAAACTGTTTTTT. It specifies CASSQDLGMEEKLFF. The chain joins TRBV4-2 to TRBJ1-4; unclear D gene. This CDR3 is 15 amino acids long. The ends were cut back, 0 bases at V and 8 bases at J, with 13 bases in the middle. The germline V gene encodes CDR1 LGHNA and CDR2 YNFKEQ.

CDR3 residues: CASSWGTGGDEQFF. As DNA, the CDR3 is TGCGCCAGCAGCTGGGGGACAGGGGGCGATGAGCAGTTCTTC. The chain carries TRBV5-1 and TRBJ2-1; TRBD1 matches 12 bases. Trimming took 3 bases from V and 8 from J; bases not matched to a gene: 3. This CDR3 has 14 amino acids. In germline, CDR1 is SGHRS, CDR2 YFSETQ.

The chain recombines TRBV6-5 with TRBJ1-1; 8 nucleotides line up with TRBD1. The CDR3 consists of 15 residues. Germline V gene lookup returns CDR1 MNHEY and CDR2 SVGAGI. J was trimmed by 5 bases and V by 5 bases; bases with no gene match: 10. CDR3 bases: TGTGCCAGCAGTGCCTCCGGACAGGGCGGGACTGAAGCTTTCTTT. It specifies CASSASGQGGTEAFF.

The chain is built from TRBV9 and TRBJ1-1; D might be TRBD1 (5 bases). The V gene lost 4 bases and the J gene lost 5 bases, with 21 bases spanning the gap. Germline V gene data show CDR1 as SGDLS and CDR2 as YYNGEE. CDR3 length: 16 amino acids. The CDR3 bases are TGTGCCAGCAGCCCCCAATCCCGGCAGGGTAAAACTGAAGCTTTCTTT. This sequence encodes CASSPQSRQGKTEAFF.

This clone was counted a few times. The chain recombines TRBV6-1 with TRBJ1-2; D is perhaps TRBD1 (6 bases). The V end lost 0 bases, the J end lost 4 bases, and 15 bases lay between the germline ends. CDR3 length: 16 residues. CDR1 is MNHNS, CDR2 SASEGT, per germline. The CDR3 sequence: CASSEASGQPAYGYTF. The CDR3 bases are TGTGCCAGCAGTGAAGCGTCAGGACAGCCAGCCTATGGCTACACCTTC.

The V gene is TRBV10-2, the J gene TRBJ2-1, with 7 bases fitting TRBD1. The CDR3 spans 13 residues. Trimming cost V 6 bases and J 7 bases; bases outside gene matches: 6. CDR1 and CDR2 (germline): WSHSY, SAAADI. The chain's CDR3 is CASRATGENEQFF. The CDR3 DNA follows: TGCGCCAGCAGGGCAACAGGGGAAAATGAGCAGTTCTTC.

The V gene is TRBV19, the J gene TRBJ2-2; tentative D call: TRBD2 (5 bases). The V and J ends lost 7 bases and 10 bases respectively, with 16 bases between them. The CDR3 spans 13 residues. Germline CDR1 is LNHDA and CDR2 is SQIVND (reference sequence). CDR3 in DNA: TGTGCCAGTACCCTACTAGGAGGAGAGGAGCTGTTTTTT. Protein product: CASTLLGGEELFF.

This rearrangement joins TRBV4-1 to TRBJ2-1; 11 bases fit TRBD2. Germline V CDR1 and CDR2: MGHRA, YSYEKL. The CDR3 loop spans 19 amino acids. Germline trimming cut 1 base from V and 3 bases from J; bases unmatched to any gene: 11. CDR3: CASSQGGSSGTSGYNEQFF. In DNA form, the CDR3 reads TGCGCCAGCAGCCAAGGAGGATCCTCCGGGACTAGCGGCTACAATGAGCAGTTCTTC.

The chain recombines TRBV5-6 with TRBJ2-5; 8 bases map to TRBD2. Per germline, CDR1 SGHDT and CDR2 YYEEEE. V gave up 2 bases and J gave up 3 bases; unmatched junction bases: 15. The CDR3 loop spans 18 amino acids. The CDR3 protein is CASSFYFGSSGEKETQYF. In nucleotides, the CDR3 is TGTGCCAGCAGCTTCTACTTCGGTAGTAGCGGGGAGAAAGAGACCCAGTACTTC.

The chain employs TRBV28 and TRBJ2-1, with 9 bases fitting TRBD2. With V trimmed by 5 bases and J by 4 bases, 12 bases remained unmatched. Germline CDR1 is MDHEN and CDR2 is SYDVKM. This CDR3 contains 17 residues. The CDR3 bases are TGTGCCAGCAGTGTTAATATGCGGGGGGGCCTTTACAATGAGCAGTTCTTC. Translating gives CASSVNMRGGLYNEQFF.

The chain joins TRBV7-9 to TRBJ1-1; no reliable D call. Germline V lookup: CDR1 SEHNR, CDR2 FQNEAQ (reference sequence). The CDR3 is made up of 15 amino acids. With 6 bases removed from V and 7 bases from J, the gap between germline ends came to 21 bases. The CDR3 loop reads CASRQGPGRKDEAFF. The CDR3 DNA is TGTGCCAGCAGACAAGGGCCCGGGAGGAAGGATGAAGCTTTCTTT.